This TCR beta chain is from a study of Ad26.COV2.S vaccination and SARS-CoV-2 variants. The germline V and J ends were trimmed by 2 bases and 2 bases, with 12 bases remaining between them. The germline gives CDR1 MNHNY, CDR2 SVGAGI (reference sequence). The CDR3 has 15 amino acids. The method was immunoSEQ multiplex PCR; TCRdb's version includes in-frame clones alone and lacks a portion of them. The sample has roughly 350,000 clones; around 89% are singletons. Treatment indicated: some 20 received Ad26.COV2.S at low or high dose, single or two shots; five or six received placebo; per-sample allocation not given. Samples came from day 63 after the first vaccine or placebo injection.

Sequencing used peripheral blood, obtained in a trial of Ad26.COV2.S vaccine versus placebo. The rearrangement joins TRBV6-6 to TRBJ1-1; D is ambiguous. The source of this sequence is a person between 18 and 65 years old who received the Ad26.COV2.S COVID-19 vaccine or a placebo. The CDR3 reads CASSYPGSFNTEAFF. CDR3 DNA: TGTGCCAGCAGTTACCCCGGCAGTTTCAACACTGAAGCTTTCTTT.